One sample yielded the 20 T cell receptor beta chains listed below, sequenced in a study of Graves' ophthalmopathy and Graves' hyperthyroidism. Amplifying from RNA transcripts, the study obtained TCR beta CDR3 regions. First-round RT-PCR relied on HTBI primers, and a second-round multiplex PCR came next. TCRdb reanalysed the multiplex PCR reads using MiXCR and keeps one entry per CDR3 protein. The sample lists about 160,000 distinct CDR3 sequences, about 40% occurring once. Material: peripheral blood. The receptor set was obtained from a woman in her thirties or forties with Graves' ophthalmopathy.

This clonotype was observed many times. V is TRBV20-1 and J is TRBJ1-1; weak D call: TRBD1 (6 bases). The length of the CDR3 is 15 residues. Germline V gene sequence: CDR1 DFQATT, CDR2 SNEGSKA (reference sequence). The V end was cut by 6 bases, the J end by 7 bases, with 24 bases between. Here the CDR3 DNA reads TGCAGTGCCCTATATTTTCGCAGGGGAGCCCGTGAAGCTTTCTTT. It is translated as CSALYFRRGAREAFF.

This clonotype came up many times. Because it lacks the conserved phenylalanine or tryptophan at the end, this CDR3 is likely a read error. The chain joins TRBV6-2 or TRBV6-3 to TRBJ2-2; maybe TRBD1 (6 bases). Germline V gives CDR1 MNHEY, CDR2 SVGEGT. The CDR3 totals 17 residues. V lost 2 bases and J lost 2, with 15 bases in between. DNA of the CDR3: TGTGCCAGCAGTTACGTAGAGAACAGGGCAAACACCGGGGAGCTGTTTCTT. Amino acids: CASSYVENRANTGELFL.

The chain employs TRBV2 and TRBJ1-6; no clear D. The germline gives CDR1 SNHLY, CDR2 FYNNEI. With 2 bases removed from V and 14 bases from J, the gap between germline ends came to 10 bases. CDR3 length: 12 amino acids. This chain's CDR3 is CASSESSGTLHF. In DNA, the CDR3 is TGTGCCAGCAGTGAAAGCTCTGGTACCCTCCACTTT.

The chain links TRBV19 to TRBJ1-5; TRBD1 might be the D (5 bases). This CDR3 has 16 amino acids. With 4 bases removed from V and 3 bases from J, the gap between germline ends came to 16 bases. Germline V gene lookup returns CDR1 LNHDA and CDR2 SQIVND (reference sequence). The CDR3 DNA is TGTGCCAGTAGTACTGCAGGGAGGTCTTCCAATCAGCCCCAGCATTTT. Amino acids: CASSTAGRSSNQPQHF.

This chain joins TRBV5-5 and TRBJ1-2; the match to TRBD1 covers 7 bases. Germline CDR1 SGHKS, CDR2 YYEKEE (reference sequence). CDR3 length: 14 residues. The J segment lost 4 bases and the V segment lost 5 bases, leaving 8 bases of the junction unmatched. The CDR3 spells CASRTPGGSYGYTF. The CDR3 bases are TGTGCCAGCAGGACTCCAGGGGGGAGCTATGGCTACACCTTC.

The genes are TRBV29-1 and TRBJ2-7; D possibly corresponds to TRBD1 (6 bases). The CDR3 extends over 12 amino acids. Between the trimmed V and J ends, which lost 3 bases and 2 bases, there was a span of 8 bases. CDR1 and CDR2 from the germline V gene are SQVTM and ANQGSEA. The DNA of the CDR3 is TGCAGCGTTGATGGGGACACCTACGAGCAGTACTTC. Translation: CSVDGDTYEQYF.

This clonotype was seen ten or more times. The J gene is TRBJ2-7, the V gene TRBV6-4; D may be TRBD2 (7 bases). Trimming shortened V by 2 bases and J by 2 bases, and 10 bases separated the two germline ends. Germline V lookup: CDR1 MRHNA, CDR2 SNTAGT. The length of the CDR3 is 14 residues. CDR3 bases: TGTGCCAGCAGTGACCTGCGGGGGCCCTACGAGCAGTACTTC. Encoded protein: CASSDLRGPYEQYF.

The chain couples TRBV9 to TRBJ2-7; TRBD2 matches at 8 bases. CDR1 is SGDLS and CDR2 is YYNGEE in the germline V gene. Trimming cost V 0 bases and J 6 bases; bases outside gene matches: 8. The CDR3 sequence is 15 residues long. DNA of the CDR3: TGTGCCAGCAGCGTAGGGAGGTCACTAGCGGCCGAGCAGTACTTC. This translates into CASSVGRSLAAEQYF. Full variable domain (outside the CDR3, taken from reference TRBV9 and TRBJ2-7): DSGVTQTPKHLITATGQRVTLRCSPRSGDLSVYWYQQSLDQGLQFLIQYYNGEERAKGNILERFSAQQFPDLHSELNLSSLELGDSALYFCASSVGRSLAAEQYFGPGTRLTVT.

This chain joins TRBV7-2 and TRBJ2-5; 9 bases agree with TRBD2. V trimming: 2 bases; J trimming: 5 bases; junction bases outside the gene matches: 3. The CDR3 runs 14 residues. In germline, CDR1 is SGHTA, CDR2 FQGNSA. CDR3 nucleotide sequence: TGTGCCAGCAGCTTAAGCGGGGGGCCTGAGACCCAGTACTTC. Encoded protein: CASSLSGGPETQYF.

The rearrangement joins TRBV28 to TRBJ1-2, with D unresolved. Germline V gene lookup returns CDR1 MDHEN and CDR2 SYDVKM. CDR3 size: 11 residues. Deletions cut 8 bases from V and 2 bases from J, with 6 bases between. CDR3 nucleotides: TGTGCCAGCCGCCGGAACTATGGCTACACCTTC. Its protein is CASRRNYGYTF.

There are many counts of this clonotype. This chain joins TRBV2 and TRBJ2-1, with D unresolved. V dropped 0 bases and J dropped 0 bases, with 15 bases sitting between them. The CDR3 sequence is 18 residues long. Germline CDR1 SNHLY, CDR2 FYNNEI. This CDR3 reads CASSEALRSLSSYNEQFF. The CDR3 DNA is TGTGCCAGCAGTGAAGCGCTTCGGAGTCTGAGCTCCTACAATGAGCAGTTCTTC.

The V and J genes are TRBV24-1 and TRBJ2-5; 8 bases agree with TRBD1. V was pared by 0 bases and J by 5 bases, with 16 bases of the junction left unmatched. The CDR3 length is 19 residues. CDR1 is KGHDR and CDR2 is SFDVKD in the germline V gene. The CDR3 DNA reads as TGTGCCACCAGTGATTTGCGCAGGGGGCCCCAGGGGCAAAGGGAGACCCAGTACTTC. Amino acids: CATSDLRRGPQGQRETQYF.

This clonotype was seen at least ten times. One end of the junction fails to match germline, which may point to a read error. This chain connects TRBV12-3 or TRBV12-4 to TRBJ2-7, with no clear D. The length of the CDR3 is 15 residues. CDR3 loop: CASGLVGSRNYEQYF. DNA of the CDR3: TGTGCCAGCGGTTTAGTTGGCTCCCGAAACTACGAGCAGTACTTC.

Ten or more counts support this clonotype. V usage is TRBV27 and J usage is TRBJ1-5, with D perhaps matching TRBD1 (5 bases). V dropped 5 bases and J dropped 6 bases, with 14 bases sitting between them. Germline V CDR1 and CDR2: MNHEY, SMNVEV (reference sequence). CDR3 length equals 14 residues. The CDR3 loop is CASSLQGYSQPQHF. In nucleotides, the CDR3 is TGTGCCAGCAGTCTGCAGGGTTATAGTCAGCCCCAGCATTTT.

This clonotype was counted many times. The chain combines TRBV3-1 with TRBJ1-2, with TRBD1 matching 7 bases. This CDR3 comprises 13 residues. Unmatched junction bases numbered 8, after V lost 7 bases and J lost 6 bases. Germline CDR1 is LGHDT and CDR2 is YNNKEL (reference sequence). This CDR3 is CASTLGQHHGYTF. CDR3 coding DNA: TGTGCCAGCACCCTGGGACAGCACCATGGCTACACCTTC.

This clonotype was detected only a few times. This chain joins TRBV28 and TRBJ1-1; D may be TRBD1 (6 bases). CDR1 is MDHEN and CDR2 is SYDVKM in the germline V gene. The CDR3 length is 11 residues. V was clipped by 6 bases and J by 9 bases, with 11 bases between them. CDR3 bases: TGTGCCAGCAGATTCGGACAGAAAGCTTTCTTT. Translated: CASRFGQKAFF.

This clonotype was counted between two and nine times. The rearrangement links TRBV6-2 or TRBV6-3 to TRBJ2-7, with 7 bases identical to TRBD2. V dropped 2 bases and J dropped 0; count of bases not matched to a gene: 4. This CDR3 is 15 amino acids long. Germline V gene data show CDR1 as MNHEY and CDR2 as SVGEGT. The CDR3 DNA is TGTGCCAGCAGTTACGCCGGGGAGGGCTCCTACGAGCAGTACTTC. This gives the protein CASSYAGEGSYEQYF.

This clonotype occurred many times. V is TRBV7-9 and J is TRBJ2-5, with 12 bases fitting TRBD2. CDR1 and CDR2 (germline): SEHNR, FQNEAQ (reference sequence). V was clipped by 1 base and J by 4 bases; unmatched bases: 4. This CDR3 is 16 amino acids long. In nucleotides, the CDR3 is TGTGCCAGCAGCTTAGAACCGGGACTAGCGGGAGAGACCCAGTACTTC. It codes for CASSLEPGLAGETQYF.

The J gene is TRBJ1-1, the V gene TRBV6-1, with TRBD1 identical over 11 bases. The CDR3 sequence is 15 residues long. V lost 3 bases, J lost 4 bases, and 4 bases stayed unmatched. Looked up from germline, CDR1 is MNHNS and CDR2 is SASEGT. The CDR3 loop reads CASSDLGTGGTEAFF. CDR3 coding DNA: TGTGCCAGCAGTGACCTCGGGACAGGGGGCACTGAAGCTTTCTTT.

Ten or more counts support this clonotype. The gene calls are TRBV29-1 and TRBJ1-2; 10 bases align to TRBD1. The CDR3 has 14 amino acids. V shed 7 bases, J shed 0 bases, and the junction held 5 bases outside the gene matches. CDR1 SQVTM and CDR2 ANQGSEA come from the germline V gene. In DNA, the CDR3 is TGCAGCGGTGGGACAGGGGAAGCTAACTATGGCTACACCTTC. This gives the protein CSGGTGEANYGYTF.